The clone carrying this T cell receptor beta chain was observed many times. Its antigen is unidentified. This specimen belongs to a study of molecular identifiers for immune sequencing clone quantification. The overall study: RNA from approximately 20,000 or 100,000 naive CD8 cells was split five ways in replicates, with four sequenced. Study results and caveats: Clones with over 20 RNA copies captured over 97% of effector molecules but under 1% of naive ones.

The length of the CDR3 is 16 residues. The V end lost 6 bases, the J end lost 2 bases, and 18 bases lay between the germline ends. Germline V gene sequence: CDR1 MNHEY, CDR2 SVGEGT. Methods described previously were used for bulk TCR libraries, and listed TCR primers were applied. TCRdb fed the PCR reads into MiXCR, producing one record per CDR3 protein. The sample holds under 650,000 distinct CDR3 sequences, about 20% seen once. The specimen was naive CD8+ T cells from blood, with Jurkat cell RNA spiked in. Subset here: FACS-sorted CD8+CD4-CCR7+CD45RA+ naive T cells. J is TRBJ2-3 and V is TRBV6-2 or TRBV6-3; perhaps TRBD1 as D (5 bases). The clonotype comes from a human donor in good health. Some libraries in this study had Jurkat cell RNA spiked in. The CDR3 sequence: CASRTPDTTPTDTQYF. Written as DNA, the CDR3 is TGTGCCAGCAGGACCCCGGACACTACCCCCACAGATACGCAGTATTTT.